This T cell receptor beta chain was observed in a study of spatial heterogeneity in lung cancer. Overall study results and limits: Ubiquitous expanded tumor TCRs were seen in blood more at resection than at follow-up.

Germline CDR1 KGHDR, CDR2 SFDVKD. This CDR3 has 13 amino acids. Trimming stripped 3 bases from V and 5 bases from J, with 7 bases between. In this sample, this clonotype turned up many times. What it recognizes is unknown. The time point is: sample taken at primary tumor resection. There were some 76 donors, all of them untreated patients with early-stage non-small cell lung cancer. TCRdb itself ran the 5' RACE reads through MiXCR, one entry per CDR3 protein. The table records more than 30,000 distinct CDR3 sequences, about 5.2% of them present only once. The sequenced sample was PBMCs, obtained at surgery. This TCR was sampled from a female donor with early-stage non-small cell lung cancer. This rearrangement joins TRBV24-1 to TRBJ2-1; D tentatively fits TRBD1 or TRBD2 (5 bases each). CDR3 nucleotides: TGTGCCACCAGTGATGGGGGTAACAATGAGCAGTTCTTC. Its protein product is CATSDGGNNEQFF.